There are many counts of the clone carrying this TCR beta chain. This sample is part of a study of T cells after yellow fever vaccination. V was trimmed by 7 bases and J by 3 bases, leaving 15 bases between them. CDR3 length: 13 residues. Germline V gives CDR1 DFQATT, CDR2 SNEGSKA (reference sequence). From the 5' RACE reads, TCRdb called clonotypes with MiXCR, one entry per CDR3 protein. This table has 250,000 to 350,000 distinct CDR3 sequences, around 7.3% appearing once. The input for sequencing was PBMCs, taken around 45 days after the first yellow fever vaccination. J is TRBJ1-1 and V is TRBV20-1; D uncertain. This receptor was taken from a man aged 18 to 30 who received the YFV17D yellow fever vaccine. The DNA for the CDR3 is TGCAGTGTAGGAGGGTCCGTGGACACTGAAGCTTTCTTT. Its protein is CSVGGSVDTEAFF.